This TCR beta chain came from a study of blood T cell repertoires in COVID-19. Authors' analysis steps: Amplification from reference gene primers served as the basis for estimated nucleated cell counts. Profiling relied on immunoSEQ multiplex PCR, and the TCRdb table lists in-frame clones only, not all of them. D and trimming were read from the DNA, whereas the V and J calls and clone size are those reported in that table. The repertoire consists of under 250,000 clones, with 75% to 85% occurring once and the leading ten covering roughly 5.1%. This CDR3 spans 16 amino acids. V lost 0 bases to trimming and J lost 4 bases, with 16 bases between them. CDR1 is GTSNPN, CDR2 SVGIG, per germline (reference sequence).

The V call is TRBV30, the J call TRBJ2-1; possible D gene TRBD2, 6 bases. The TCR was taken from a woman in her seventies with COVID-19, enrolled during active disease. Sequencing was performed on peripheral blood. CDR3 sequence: CAWSVRVGTPYNEQFF. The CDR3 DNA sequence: TGTGCCTGGAGTGTACGGGTAGGGACTCCTTACAATGAGCAGTTCTTC.